Described below is a single T cell receptor beta chain sequence and its context. Within Nashville, Tennessee resided all donors, each a Caucasian adult. The assay used deep level. Some clones are missing from TCRdb's copy, which holds only in-frame ones; the method was immunoSEQ multiplex PCR. The data hold just over 2,000,000 clones, with 85% to 95% observed a single time. This sample is drawn from a study of shared clonotypes between healthy human individuals. This CDR3 region has 14 residues. Per the germline V gene, CDR1 is SGDLS and CDR2 is YYNGEE. The V end was cut by 0 bases, the J end by 4 bases, with 8 bases between.

Source material: naive CD4+ T cells sorted from blood. Subset indicated: CD45RA+ positively selected. The receptor was isolated from a young man in good health. This chain connects TRBV9 to TRBJ1-3; D not resolved. CDR3 sequence (DNA): TGTGCCAGCAGCGTAGGAGACACAGGAAACACCATATATTTT. It codes for CASSVGDTGNTIYF.